This record covers a single T cell receptor beta chain. Clones were read by immunoSEQ multiplex PCR, and TCRdb kept only the in-frame ones, dropping some. This table holds about 2.1 million clones, just over 90% found once. V lost 1 base, J lost 6 bases, and 16 bases lay in between. Germline values: CDR1 SGHAT, CDR2 FQNNGV. CDR3 length: 16 amino acids. Naivety among CD8 cells was defined by CD45RO negativity and positive CCR7 selection, thereby excluding terminally differentiated effector memory CD45RA+ cells. The sample originates from a study of shared clonotypes between healthy human individuals. The sequence was collected from a man younger than 30 in good health. Some clones in this sample may be carry-over from other donors' samples. V usage is TRBV11-2 and J usage is TRBJ2-1, with D perhaps matching TRBD2 (6 bases). Sequences were obtained from naive CD8+ T cells from PBMCs. CDR3 sequence reads: CASSLAVGGLGNEQFF. In nucleotides, the CDR3 is TGTGCCAGCAGCTTAGCGGTGGGAGGATTGGGCAATGAGCAGTTCTTC.